This TCR beta chain was profiled in a study of regulatory T cells in long-lasting Graves disease. Time point here: persistent/refractory GD, antithyroid drugs over 5 years with positive TRAb. From PBMCs, RNA was extracted and then used to make the TCR library. V lost 4 bases, J lost 3 bases, and 10 bases stayed unmatched. The CDR3 is 18 amino acids. The germline gives CDR1 SGHAT, CDR2 FQNNGV. With iRepertoire HTBI primers and Arm-PCR of CDR3 regions, TCR beta libraries were built. TCRdb re-called the multiplex PCR reads through MiXCR, storing one row per CDR3 protein. The sample has 500,000 to 800,000 distinct CDR3 sequences, approximately 31% seen once. This clonotype was found a few times.

This TCR derives from a female donor with Graves disease. Sequencing was performed on peripheral blood mononuclear cells (PBMCs), taken when the disease was refractory, from a patient treated with antithyroid drugs. The V call is TRBV11-2, the J call TRBJ2-7; 15 bases align to TRBD2. The CDR3 DNA follows: TGTGCCAGCAGCTCTCGGACTAGCGGGAGGGCCAGAATCTACGAGCAGTACTTC. This translates into CASSSRTSGRARIYEQYF.